The clone carrying this TCR beta chain turned up a few times. These data originate in a study of Ad26.COV2.S vaccination and SARS-CoV-2 variants. At the level of the study: Recipients of Ad26.COV2.S got it intramuscularly, once or twice 56 days apart.

Described treatment: about 20 received Ad26.COV2.S at low or high dose, single or two shots; about 5 received placebo; per-sample allocation not given. Each sample was drawn 63 days after the first injection (of vaccine or placebo). Based in Boston, the donor was an adult of 18-55 years. Assay: immunoSEQ multiplex PCR; the TCRdb copy retains only in-frame clones and omits some. The sample shows about 320,000 clones, about 86% of them seen only once. Trimming removed 3 bases from V and 6 bases from J; junction bases left unmatched: 4. The V gene's germline CDR1 is KGHSH and CDR2 LQKENI. This CDR3 comprises 15 residues.

The clonotype was recovered from a person between 18 and 59 years old who received the Ad26.COV2.S COVID-19 vaccine or a placebo. This specimen consisted of peripheral blood, obtained in a trial of Ad26.COV2.S vaccine versus placebo. The rearrangement joins TRBV18 to TRBJ1-5, with 11 bases aligning to TRBD1. The CDR3 DNA is TGTGCCAGCTCACCCCTCGGGACAGGGGGTCAGCCCCAGCATTTT. It is translated as CASSPLGTGGQPQHF. Complete variable domain (other parts from reference TRBV18 and TRBJ1-5): NAGVMQNPRHLVRRRGQEARLRCSPMKGHSHVYWYRQLPEEGLKFMVYLQKENIIDESGMPKERFSAEFPKEGPSILRIQQVVRGDSAAYFCASSPLGTGGQPQHFGDGTRLSIL.